What follows are 18 T cell receptor beta chains derived from one specimen sequenced in a study of vaccination effects on CD4 cells after COVID-19. After expansion with viral peptide pools in the ViraFEST assay, antigen-specific CD4+ T cells were sequenced. Isolating CD4+ T cells followed roughly ten days of culture. Each participant was administered two doses of either the BNT162b2 or the mRNA-1273 vaccine. No antigen has been assigned to these receptors. Libraries were prepared by immunoSEQ multiplex PCR; TCRdb keeps only in-frame clonotypes and omits some of them. Seen here are 60,000 to 90,000 clones, approximately 81% observed once, and the top ten hold 0.95% to 1.5%. Specimen: CD4+ T cells from PBMCs cultured with HCoV-229E spike peptides, collected after COVID-19 vaccination. These receptors all come from a human donor who received a COVID-19 vaccine.

The chain recombines TRBV5-4 with TRBJ1-1; D is perhaps TRBD1 (6 bases). Trimming removed 3 bases at V and 1 base at J, with 13 bases between. This CDR3 region has 15 residues. Germline V lookup: CDR1 SGHNT, CDR2 YYREEE (reference sequence). CDR3 residues: CASSSPLTGNTEAFF. The CDR3 coding sequence is TGTGCCAGCAGCTCTCCTCTGACAGGGAACACTGAAGCTTTCTTT.

V and J are TRBV28 and TRBJ2-7, with 10 bases matching TRBD1. J was trimmed by 5 bases and V by 5 bases; bases with no gene match: 6. This CDR3 region has 14 residues. CDR1 is MDHEN, CDR2 SYDVKM, per germline. This chain's CDR3 is CASSKQTGGHEQYV. The CDR3 bases are TGTGCCAGCAGTAAACAGACAGGGGGCCACGAGCAGTACGTC.

The rearrangement joins TRBV6-2 or TRBV6-3 to TRBJ1-2; D not resolved. The CDR3 sequence is 13 residues long. V gave up 2 bases and J gave up 2 bases, with 6 bases separating them. Germline V gives CDR1 MNHEY, CDR2 SVGEGT. The CDR3 DNA reads TGTGCCAGCAGTTACCTGGGGAACTATGGCTACACCTTC. Its translation is CASSYLGNYGYTF.

Only one count was recorded for this clone. The rearrangement links TRBV5-1 to TRBJ1-1; D remains ambiguous. The CDR3 runs 14 residues. Trimming pared 1 base from V and 9 bases from J, leaving 16 bases between. Germline V gives CDR1 SGHRS, CDR2 YFSETQ. CDR3 nucleotide sequence: TGCGCCAGCAGCTTGCCAAAACAAGGAATTCAAGCTTTCTTT. It yields the protein CASSLPKQGIQAFF.

This chain links TRBV6-1 with TRBJ2-7; D may be TRBD1 (5 bases). Germline values: CDR1 MNHNS, CDR2 SASEGT. The CDR3 extends over 15 amino acids. V was shortened by 3 bases and J by 8 bases, with 20 bases between the two germline ends. The CDR3 DNA is TGTGCCAGCAGTGAGGGGCGGAGCCCCAGCAGTCAGCAGTACGTC. Translation gives CASSEGRSPSSQQYV.

The chain links TRBV18 to TRBJ2-2; maybe TRBD1 (6 bases). Germline V gene sequence: CDR1 KGHSH, CDR2 LQKENI. V was trimmed by 3 bases and J by 4 bases, leaving 15 bases between them. The CDR3 loop spans 16 amino acids. The DNA for the CDR3 is TGTGCCAGCTCACCTTCGGGACCCAGGGGCACCGGGGAGCTGTTTTTT. Protein sequence: CASSPSGPRGTGELFF.

The CDR3 DNA sequence: TGTGCCACCAGTGATACCACCGGGACAGGAGAGACCCAGTACTTC. Translated: CATSDTTGTGETQYF. This chain joins TRBV24-1 and TRBJ2-5; 8 nucleotides align to TRBD1. Trimming took 3 bases from V and 4 from J; bases not matched to a gene: 6. The CDR3 runs 15 residues. Germline-derived CDR1 and CDR2 are KGHDR and SFDVKD.

The V call is TRBV9, the J call TRBJ2-1; 10 bases fit TRBD2. The CDR3 has 15 residues. CDR1 is SGDLS and CDR2 is YYNGEE in the germline V gene. Germline trimming cut 3 bases from V and 1 base from J; bases unmatched to any gene: 1. The chain's CDR3 is CASSATSGSYNEQFF. The CDR3 region has the DNA TGTGCCAGCAGCGCGACTAGCGGGTCCTACAATGAGCAGTTCTTC.

This clone showed up just once. The chain uses TRBV4-3 and TRBJ1-2, with no clear D. Germline V CDR1 and CDR2: LGHNA, YSLEER. This CDR3 spans 14 amino acids. V lost 3 bases and J lost 7, with 15 bases in between. CDR3 loop: CASSQEILRRGYTF. CDR3 DNA sequence: TGCGCCAGCAGCCAGGAAATTCTCCGCCGTGGCTACACCTTC.

Here the CDR3 DNA reads TGTGCCAGCTCACCACTCCCGGGAGGCAGCACAGATACGCAGTATTTT. Translating it yields CASSPLPGGSTDTQYF. The genes are TRBV18 and TRBJ2-3; TRBD2 aligns across 7 bases. V was pared by 1 base and J by 0 bases, with 4 bases of the junction left unmatched. Per germline, CDR1 KGHSH and CDR2 LQKENI. The CDR3 extends over 16 amino acids.

The chain employs TRBV7-9 and TRBJ2-5, with 10 positions matching TRBD2. The germline V gene encodes CDR1 SEHNR and CDR2 FQNEAQ (reference sequence). The V gene end was trimmed by 4 bases and the J gene end by 1 base; junction bases not matched to a gene: 12. The CDR3 loop spans 18 amino acids. The CDR3 DNA reads as TGTGCCAGCAGCTCGGGGGTAGCGGGGGGCCTGGGCCAAGAGACCCAGTACTTC. The encoded protein is CASSSGVAGGLGQETQYF.

Here the CDR3 reads CASSATDRVQYF. Written as DNA, the CDR3 is TGCGCCAGCAGCGCAACCGACAGAGTTCAGTACTTC. The V and J genes are TRBV10-1 and TRBJ2-4; a weak D match, TRBD1 (5 bases). Germline CDR1 reads WNHNN; CDR2 reads SYGVQD (reference sequence). Trimming removed 6 bases from V and 11 bases from J, with 14 bases in between. The CDR3 contains 12 residues.

The V gene is TRBV7-2, the J gene TRBJ1-3; D perhaps matches TRBD1 (6 bases). V lost 5 bases to trimming and J lost 3 bases, with 11 bases between them. This CDR3 is 14 amino acids long. The germline CDR1 and CDR2 sequences are SGHTA and FQGNSA. The CDR3 sequence: CASSERRGGNTIYF. CDR3 coding DNA: TGTGCCAGCAGCGAACGCAGGGGTGGAAACACCATATATTTT.

The chain has TRBV10-2 and TRBJ2-3; the match to TRBD1 covers 8 bases. Germline CDR1 is WSHSY and CDR2 is SAAADI. The CDR3 spans 14 residues. The trim removed 10 bases at V and 6 bases at J, leaving 12 bases unmatched. CDR3 residues: CAISPAGGIDTQYF. The CDR3 DNA sequence: TGCGCCATATCTCCAGCAGGGGGCATTGATACGCAGTATTTT.

The J gene is TRBJ1-1, the V gene TRBV24-1; no definite D call. Germline assignment: CDR1 KGHDR and CDR2 SFDVKD. The V gene lost 2 bases and the J gene lost 4 bases, with 13 bases spanning the gap. This CDR3 comprises 15 residues. For the CDR3, the DNA is TGTGCCACCAGTGATTCGCGGAGTGGGTCCACTGAAGCTTTCTTT. This encodes CATSDSRSGSTEAFF.

The chain couples TRBV6-1 to TRBJ2-7; possibly TRBD1 for D (6 bases). The length of the CDR3 is 14 residues. The germline V and J ends were trimmed by 2 bases and 2 bases, with 10 bases remaining between them. Germline V lookup: CDR1 MNHNS, CDR2 SASEGT. This CDR3 is CASSEQGIPYEQYV. In DNA, the CDR3 is TGTGCCAGCAGTGAACAGGGGATACCCTACGAGCAGTACGTC.

The genes are TRBV5-1 and TRBJ2-7, with D tentatively TRBD2 (6 bases). The CDR3 runs to 15 residues. CDR1 and CDR2 from the germline V gene are SGHRS and YFSETQ. V was pared by 2 bases and J by 7 bases, with 19 bases between. This CDR3 is CASSFVPGAAREQYV. CDR3 coding DNA: TGCGCCAGCAGCTTCGTCCCGGGAGCTGCGAGGGAGCAGTACGTC.

This clone was picked up a small number of times. The chain employs TRBV19 and TRBJ2-3; no definite D call. Trimming stripped 0 bases from V and 11 bases from J, with 18 bases between. Germline CDR1 LNHDA, CDR2 SQIVND (reference sequence). This CDR3 has 15 amino acids. The chain's CDR3 is CASSIEGRPGRRQYF. The CDR3, as DNA: TGTGCCAGTAGTATAGAGGGTAGGCCTGGCAGGAGGCAGTATTTT. Combining the CDR3 with reference TRBV19 and TRBJ2-3 gives the whole variable domain DGGITQSPKYLFRKEGQNVTLSCEQNLNHDAMYWYRQDPGQGLRLIYYSQIVNDFQKGDIAEGYSVSREKKESFPLTVTSAQKNPTAFYLCASSIEGRPGRRQYFGPGTRLTVL.